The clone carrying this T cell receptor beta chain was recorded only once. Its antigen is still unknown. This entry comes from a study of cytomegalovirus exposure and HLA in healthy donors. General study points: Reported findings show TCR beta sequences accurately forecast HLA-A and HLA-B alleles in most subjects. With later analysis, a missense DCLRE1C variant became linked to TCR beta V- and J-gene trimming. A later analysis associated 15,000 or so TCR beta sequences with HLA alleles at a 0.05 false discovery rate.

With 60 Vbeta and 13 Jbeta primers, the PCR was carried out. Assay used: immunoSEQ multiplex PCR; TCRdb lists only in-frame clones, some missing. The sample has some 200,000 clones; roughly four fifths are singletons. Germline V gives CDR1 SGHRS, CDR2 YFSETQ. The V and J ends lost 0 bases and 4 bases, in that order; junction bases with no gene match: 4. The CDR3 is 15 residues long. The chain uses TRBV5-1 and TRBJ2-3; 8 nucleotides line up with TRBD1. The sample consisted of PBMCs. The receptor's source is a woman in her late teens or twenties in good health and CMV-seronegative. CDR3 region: CASSLGQGLADTQYF. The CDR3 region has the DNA TGCGCCAGCAGCTTGGGACAGGGGTTAGCAGATACGCAGTATTTT.